This T cell receptor beta chain stems from a study of tumour-infiltrating T cells in Burkitt lymphoma. Study overall: All epidemiological Burkitt lymphoma subtypes were represented in the cohort. Overall and progression-free survival were predicted by productive clonality.

Findings and caveats of the study: Several public clonotypes were shared across many Burkitt lymphoma patients.

V dropped 7 bases and J dropped 6 bases, with 15 bases sitting between them. CDR3 length: 13 residues. In germline, CDR1 is MNHGY, CDR2 SVAAGI. This clone was found once. The antigen is not known. The assay was immunoSEQ multiplex PCR, and TCRdb's table has in-frame clones only and misses some. The sample has about 7,000 clones; about 85% are singletons. V and J are TRBV6-9 and TRBJ1-1, with unresolved D. The sample taken for sequencing was tumor tissue. The TCR comes from a human donor with Burkitt lymphoma. This CDR3 reads CASKGTDLSEAFF. The CDR3 coding sequence is TGTGCCAGCAAGGGCACAGACCTGTCTGAAGCTTTCTTT.